The rows below give T cell receptor beta chains drawn from one sample of a study of T cell responses to AZD1222 COVID-19 vaccine. Here immunoSEQ multiplex PCR was the method, and the copy in TCRdb shows in-frame clones only, minus some. This sample has about 97,000 clones, with around nine tenths found just once. The sequencing used peripheral blood, collected on day 0 of AZD1222 vaccination. The receptor source for this set is an adult in good health. Each CDR3 is given with its conserved first and last residue. D genes are given only for firm matches. Rows may omit the clone size; those that give it use once, few, many or a size class.

j_gene | d_gene | v_gene | abundance | CDR3aa | CDR3nt
TRBJ1-2 | - | TRBV6-5 | few | CASSHQGGSNGYTF | TGTGCCAGCAGTCATCAAGGGGGATCTAACGGCTACACCTTC
TRBJ2-2 | TRBD1 | TRBV7-6 | - | CASSVTPGDRGRTGELFF | TGTGCCAGCAGCGTCACCCCCGGGGACAGGGGGCGGACCGGGGAGCTGTTTTTT
TRBJ2-5 | - | TRBV14 | - | CASSQDRRGETQYF | TGTGCCAGCAGCCAAGATAGGCGAGGGGAGACCCAGTACTTC
TRBJ1-4 | - | TRBV5-1 | - | CASSLEPTNEKLFF | TGCGCCAGCAGCTTGGAACCAACTAATGAAAAACTGTTTTTT
TRBJ1-5 | - | TRBV12-3/TRBV12-4 | - | CASRRDLYQPQHF | TGTGCCAGCAGGAGGGACCTTTATCAGCCCCAGCATTTT
TRBJ2-3 | - | TRBV6-2/TRBV6-3 | - | CASSPRRQADTQYF | TGTGCCAGCAGCCCAAGAAGACAGGCAGATACGCAGTATTTT
TRBJ1-4 | - | TRBV19 | - | CASGYPQGGGEKLFF | TGTGCCAGTGGCTATCCCCAGGGAGGTGGGGAAAAACTGTTTTTT
TRBJ2-7 | - | TRBV29-1 | - | CSVGWGFNEQYF | TGCAGCGTTGGGTGGGGGTTCAACGAGCAGTACTTC
TRBJ1-5 | - | TRBV10-3 | - | CAISESGHYSNQPQHF | TGTGCCATCAGTGAGTCGGGACATTATAGCAATCAGCCCCAGCATTTT
TRBJ1-2 | TRBD1 | TRBV7-3 | - | CASSQGGQGSDYGYTF | TGTGCCAGCAGTCAGGGCGGACAGGGGTCCGACTATGGCTACACCTTC
TRBJ2-5 | - | TRBV11-2 | - | CASSLGGLLQYF | TGTGCCAGCAGCTTAGGAGGACTACTGCAGTACTTC
TRBJ2-2 | - | TRBV5-8 | - | CASALRTANTGELFF | TGTGCCAGCGCACTAAGGACGGCGAACACCGGGGAGCTGTTTTTT
TRBJ1-1 | TRBD1 | TRBV12-3/TRBV12-4 | - | CASIRQGGAEAFF | TGTGCCAGCATTCGACAGGGGGGAGCTGAAGCTTTCTTT
TRBJ1-1 | - | TRBV7-9 | - | CASSSLRTASGTEAFF | TGTGCCAGCAGCTCCCTTAGGACCGCTTCTGGCACTGAAGCTTTCTTT
TRBJ2-7 | TRBD1 | TRBV30 | - | CAWSTGTGTDEQYF | TGTGCCTGGAGTACCGGGACAGGGACCGACGAGCAGTACTTC
TRBJ1-3 | - | TRBV19 | - | CASSIRGSGNTIYF | TGTGCCAGTAGTATCCGGGGGTCTGGAAACACCATATATTTT
TRBJ2-1 | - | TRBV10-2 | - | CASSEADGEQFF | TGCGCCAGCAGTGAGGCGGACGGAGAGCAGTTCTTC
TRBJ1-6 | TRBD1 | TRBV7-6 | - | CASSMGQDNSPLHF | TGTGCCAGCAGCATGGGACAGGACAATTCACCCCTCCACTTT
TRBJ2-1 | - | TRBV28 | - | CASSFQRYNEQFF | TGTGCCAGCAGTTTCCAGCGGTACAATGAGCAGTTCTTC
TRBJ1-2 | - | TRBV5-3 | - | CARRRTGADYGYTF | TGTGCCAGAAGGCGAACGGGGGCGGACTATGGCTACACCTTC
TRBJ2-5 | TRBD1 | TRBV25-1 | - | CASRRGQGAPGETQYF | TGTGCCAGCAGACGGGGACAGGGGGCGCCGGGAGAGACCCAGTACTTC
TRBJ2-7 | - | TRBV30 | - | CAWSWFRDEQYF | TGTGCCTGGAGTTGGTTCAGGGACGAGCAGTACTTC
TRBJ2-1 | TRBD2 | TRBV6-4 | - | CASKRTSAYNEQFF | TGTGCCAGCAAGAGGACTAGCGCTTACAATGAGCAGTTCTTC
TRBJ2-3 | TRBD2 | TRBV7-8 | - | CASSLLVAGGSGSTDTQYF | TGTGCCAGCAGCTTATTGGTAGCGGGGGGGAGCGGTAGCACAGATACGCAGTATTTT
TRBJ1-5 | - | TRBV7-8 | - | CASSYDVHQPQHF | TGTGCCAGCAGTTATGACGTTCATCAGCCCCAGCATTTT
TRBJ2-1 | TRBD2 | TRBV5-4 | - | CASSDAPGTSGGSYEQFF | TGTGCCAGCAGCGACGCGCCCGGGACTAGCGGGGGGAGCTATGAGCAGTTCTTC